The text below deals with one T cell receptor (beta chain). The entry originates in a study of blood T cell repertoires in COVID-19. Across the whole study: From the United States, Italy and Spain came samples of acute and convalescent COVID-19.

TCRdb's table, derived via immunoSEQ multiplex PCR, lists solely in-frame clones and lacks some. The sample lists about 170,000 clones, around four fifths occurring once. CDR1 is KGHSH, CDR2 LQKENI, per germline. V dropped 1 base and J dropped 4; count of bases not matched to a gene: 8. The CDR3 is 17 residues long. The TCR sequence derives from a man aged 70 or older with acute or convalescent COVID-19. The rearrangement joins TRBV18 to TRBJ1-5; 9 bases agree with TRBD1. The sample comprised peripheral blood. CDR3 nucleotides: TGTGCCAGCTCACCACTCGGATCCGGGACAGGGAATCAGCCCCAGCATTTT. Translating it yields CASSPLGSGTGNQPQHF.